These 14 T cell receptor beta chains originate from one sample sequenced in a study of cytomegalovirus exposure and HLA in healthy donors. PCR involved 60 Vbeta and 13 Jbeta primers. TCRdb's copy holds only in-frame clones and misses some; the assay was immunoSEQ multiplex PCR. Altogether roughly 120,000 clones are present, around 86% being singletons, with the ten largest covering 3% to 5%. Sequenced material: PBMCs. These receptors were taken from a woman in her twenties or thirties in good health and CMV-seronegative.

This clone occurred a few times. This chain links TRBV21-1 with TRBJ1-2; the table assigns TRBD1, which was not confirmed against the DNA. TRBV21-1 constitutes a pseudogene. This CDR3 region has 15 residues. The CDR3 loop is CASSTSGTPSCGYTF. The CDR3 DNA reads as TGTGCCAGCAGCACCTCCGGGACACCAAGCTGTGGCTACACCTTC.

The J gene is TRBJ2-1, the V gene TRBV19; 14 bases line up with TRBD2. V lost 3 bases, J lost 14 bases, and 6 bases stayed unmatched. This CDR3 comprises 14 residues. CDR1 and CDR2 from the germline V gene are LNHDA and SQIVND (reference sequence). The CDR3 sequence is CASSIGTSGGREFF. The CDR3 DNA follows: TGTGCCAGTAGTATCGGGACTAGCGGGGGCCGCGAGTTCTTC.

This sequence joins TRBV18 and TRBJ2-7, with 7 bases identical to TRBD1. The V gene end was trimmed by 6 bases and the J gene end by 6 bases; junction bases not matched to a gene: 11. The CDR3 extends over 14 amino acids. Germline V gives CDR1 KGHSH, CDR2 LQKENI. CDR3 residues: CASSGDRLRGEQYF. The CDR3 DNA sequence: TGTGCCAGCTCTGGGGACAGACTTAGGGGCGAGCAGTACTTC.

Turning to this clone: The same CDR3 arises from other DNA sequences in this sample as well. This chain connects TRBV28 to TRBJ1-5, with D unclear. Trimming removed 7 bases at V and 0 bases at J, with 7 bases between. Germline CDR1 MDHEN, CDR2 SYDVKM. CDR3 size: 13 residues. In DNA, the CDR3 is TGTGCCAGCAATCCCGTTAGCAATCAGCCCCAGCATTTT. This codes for CASNPVSNQPQHF.

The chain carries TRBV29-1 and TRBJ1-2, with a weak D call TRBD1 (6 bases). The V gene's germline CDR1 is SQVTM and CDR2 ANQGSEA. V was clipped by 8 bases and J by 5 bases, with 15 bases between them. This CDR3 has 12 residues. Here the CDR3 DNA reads TGCAGCACAACGACAGGACCTTATGGCTACACCTTC. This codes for CSTTTGPYGYTF.

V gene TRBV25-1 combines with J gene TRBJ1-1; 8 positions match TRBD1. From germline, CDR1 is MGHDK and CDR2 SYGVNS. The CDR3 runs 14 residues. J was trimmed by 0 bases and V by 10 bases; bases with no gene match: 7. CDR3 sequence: CATRTGPMNTEAFF. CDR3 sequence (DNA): TGTGCCACCAGGACAGGGCCAATGAACACTGAAGCTTTCTTT.

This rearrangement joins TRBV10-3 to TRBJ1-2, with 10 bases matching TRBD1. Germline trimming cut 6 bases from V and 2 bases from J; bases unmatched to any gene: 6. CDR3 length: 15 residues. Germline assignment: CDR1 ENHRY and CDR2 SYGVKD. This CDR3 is CAISQTGGENYGYTF. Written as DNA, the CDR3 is TGTGCCATCAGCCAGACAGGGGGCGAGAACTATGGCTACACCTTC.

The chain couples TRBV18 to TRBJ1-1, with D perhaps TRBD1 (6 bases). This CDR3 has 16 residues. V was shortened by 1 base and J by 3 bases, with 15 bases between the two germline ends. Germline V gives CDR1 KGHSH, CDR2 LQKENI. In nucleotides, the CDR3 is TGTGCCAGCTCACCACGTGTCACAGGGAGGGACACTGAAGCTTTCTTT. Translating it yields CASSPRVTGRDTEAFF.

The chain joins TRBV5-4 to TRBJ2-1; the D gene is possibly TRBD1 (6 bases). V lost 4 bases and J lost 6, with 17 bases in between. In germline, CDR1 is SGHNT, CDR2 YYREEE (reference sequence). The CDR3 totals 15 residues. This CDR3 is CASSRTSGASNEQFF. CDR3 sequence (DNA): TGTGCCAGCAGCAGAACCTCAGGGGCGAGCAATGAGCAGTTCTTC.

CDR3 sequence reads: CASSATGETEAFF. CDR3 DNA: TGTGCCAGCAGCGCAACAGGGGAAACTGAAGCTTTCTTT. The chain combines TRBV9 with TRBJ1-1; 7 bases match TRBD1. V shed 3 bases and J 5 bases; nucleotides not matched to a gene: 4. The length of the CDR3 is 13 residues. Germline CDR1 SGDLS, CDR2 YYNGEE.

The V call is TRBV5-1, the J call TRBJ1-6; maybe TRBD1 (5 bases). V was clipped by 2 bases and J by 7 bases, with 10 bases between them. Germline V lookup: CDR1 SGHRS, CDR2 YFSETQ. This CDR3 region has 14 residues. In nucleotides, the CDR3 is TGCGCCAGCAGCTTTCAGGGTGGAAATTCACCCCTCCACTTT. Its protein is CASSFQGGNSPLHF. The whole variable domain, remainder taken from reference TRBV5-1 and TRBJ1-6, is KAGVTQTPRYLIKTRGQQVTLSCSPISGHRSVSWYQQTPGQGLQFLFEYFSETQRNKGNFPGRFSGRQFSNSRSEMNVSTLELGDSALYLCASSFQGGNSPLHFGNGTRLTVT.

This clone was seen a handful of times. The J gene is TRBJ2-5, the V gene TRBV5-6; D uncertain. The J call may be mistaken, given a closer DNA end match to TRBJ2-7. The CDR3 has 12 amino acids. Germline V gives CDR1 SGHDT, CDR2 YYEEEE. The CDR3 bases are TGTGCCAGCAGCTTGGGAGTCTACGAGCAGTACTTC. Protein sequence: CASSLGVYEQYF.

This CDR3 is CASSFGQTKLFF. DNA for the CDR3: TGTGCCAGCAGTTTTGGGCAGACAAAACTGTTTTTT. The V gene is TRBV28, the J gene TRBJ1-4, with D uncertain. The CDR3 spans 12 residues. V was shortened by 3 bases and J by 10 bases, with 9 bases between the two germline ends. Germline CDR1 and CDR2: MDHEN and SYDVKM.

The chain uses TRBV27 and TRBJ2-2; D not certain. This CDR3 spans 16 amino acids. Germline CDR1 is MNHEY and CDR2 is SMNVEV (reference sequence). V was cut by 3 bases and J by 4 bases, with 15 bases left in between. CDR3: CASSFISFSGTGELFF. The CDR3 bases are TGTGCCAGCAGTTTCATCTCATTCTCGGGCACCGGGGAGCTGTTTTTT.